Sequencing of this T cell receptor beta chain was carried out in a study of blood T cell repertoires in COVID-19. About the research overall: Sample material is recorded as cDNA or gDNA derived from T cells, B-cell-depleted T cells, or PBMCs.

Categorization into cohorts depended on clinical history that participants reported. Authors' processing steps: Cell counts per sample came from amplifying reference gene primers. Assay used: immunoSEQ multiplex PCR; TCRdb lists only in-frame clones, some missing. V and J calls and clone size come straight from that table; D and trimming were deduced from the DNA. This table holds roughly 130,000 clones, roughly 84% found once. The CDR3 extends over 14 amino acids. Germline CDR1 is SGHVS and CDR2 is FQNEAQ. V lost 6 bases, J lost 7 bases, and 3 bases stayed unmatched. The sequenced sample consisted of PBMCs or T cells enriched from blood (not recorded which). The TCR originated in a man aged 35 to 55 with acute COVID-19. V and J are TRBV7-8 and TRBJ2-2, with 12 positions matching TRBD1. The CDR3 region has the DNA TGTGCCAGCAGGGGACAGGGGGCGTACGGGGAGCTGTTTTTT. It specifies CASRGQGAYGELFF.